The 9 T cell receptor beta chains presented below share a single source sample, sequenced in a study of identical twins. TCRdb fed the 5' RACE reads into MiXCR, producing one record per CDR3 protein. The sample holds more than 400,000 distinct CDR3 sequences, about 15% seen once. The same sample was also studied in work on yellow fever vaccine responses in identical twins.

Sample: CD4+ T cells sorted from blood. The receptors here all came from a young woman in good health.

V is TRBV11-1 and J is TRBJ2-1; 8 nucleotides match TRBD2. The CDR3 covers 13 residues. V dropped 5 bases and J dropped 12; count of bases not matched to a gene: 9. Germline CDR1 and CDR2: SGHAT and FQDESV (reference sequence). The CDR3 DNA sequence: TGTGCCAGCAGCACTGGGACTAGATCTGGGCAGTTCTTC. Translated, it gives CASSTGTRSGQFF.

CDR3 amino acids: CASGLVQGGAGQETQYF. DNA of the CDR3: TGTGCTAGTGGTTTGGTACAAGGGGGCGCTGGGCAAGAGACCCAGTACTTC. The chain combines TRBV12-5 with TRBJ2-5, with 7 bases lining up with TRBD1. V lost 0 bases and J lost 2; bases outside the gene matches: 9. In germline, CDR1 is LGHNT, CDR2 FRNRAP. CDR3 length: 17 amino acids.

This chain links TRBV5-5 with TRBJ2-3, with 9 nucleotides matching TRBD1. The V gene's germline CDR1 is SGHKS and CDR2 YYEKEE (reference sequence). V was pared by 4 bases and J by 6 bases, with 6 bases of the junction left unmatched. The length of the CDR3 is 14 residues. In DNA form, the CDR3 reads TGTGCCAGCAGCCGGGGGACAGGGCTGGATACGCAGTATTTT. Amino acid sequence: CASSRGTGLDTQYF.

CDR3 sequence: CASSYTGDSYEQYV. The CDR3 nucleotides are TGTGCCAGCAGCTATACAGGGGATTCCTACGAGCAGTACGTC. This sequence joins TRBV7-9 and TRBJ2-7; TRBD1 aligns across 7 bases. V was clipped by 4 bases and J by 1 base; unmatched bases: 4. Germline values: CDR1 SEHNR, CDR2 FQNEAQ (reference sequence). The CDR3 has 14 amino acids.

This clonotype was detected only a few times. The chain has TRBV6-1 and TRBJ1-5, with 9 bases lining up with TRBD1. The CDR3 sequence is 14 residues long. The junction had 7 bases not matched to a gene; V was cut back by 6 bases and J by 7 bases. The germline CDR1 and CDR2 sequences are MNHNS and SASEGT. The CDR3 DNA reads TGTGCCAGCAGCAGCGACAGGGGGGGACAGCCCCAGCATTTT. Encoded protein: CASSSDRGGQPQHF.

The chain links TRBV15 to TRBJ2-1; D not certain. Trimming pared 2 bases from V and 15 bases from J, leaving 17 bases between. The CDR3 is 13 residues long. Germline V gene lookup returns CDR1 LNHNV and CDR2 YYDKDF (reference sequence). Here the CDR3 reads CATSRSPHDALFF. CDR3 in DNA: TGTGCCACCAGCAGATCCCCCCACGATGCCCTGTTCTTC.

The chain links TRBV12-3 or TRBV12-4 to TRBJ2-7; TRBD1 matches 7 bases. After removal of 5 bases from V and 7 bases from J, the junction contained 14 bases not matched to a gene. This CDR3 region has 15 residues. CDR3 sequence: CASSAHRGVLGEQYF. In DNA form, the CDR3 reads TGTGCCAGCAGTGCGCACAGGGGCGTCCTGGGGGAGCAGTACTTC.

A few counts support this clonotype. V is TRBV27 and J is TRBJ1-1, with D possibly TRBD1 on 5 matching bases. Trimming cost V 7 bases and J 2 bases, with 17 bases left between them. Germline V gives CDR1 MNHEY, CDR2 SMNVEV (reference sequence). The CDR3 covers 15 residues. The CDR3, as DNA: TGTGCCAGCACCTCCATGGGGACGGGAAACACTGAAGCTTTCTTT. Translation gives CASTSMGTGNTEAFF.

This clonotype turned up a few times. V gene TRBV20-1 combines with J gene TRBJ2-2; D is unclear. Germline V gene data show CDR1 as DFQATT and CDR2 as SNEGSKA (reference sequence). Between the trimmed V and J ends, which lost 4 bases and 2 bases, there was a span of 14 bases. CDR3 length: 15 amino acids. Here the CDR3 reads CSAIHSGPNTGELFF. The CDR3 nucleotides are TGCAGTGCTATCCACTCAGGCCCTAACACCGGGGAGCTGTTTTTT.